This section outlines one T cell receptor (beta chain) sequence together with its context. Antigen specificity is unknown. This specimen belongs to a study of shared clonotypes between healthy human individuals. Study details: Each donor's CD4 naive and CD4 memory cells filled three plates apiece, CD8 naive two, and CD8 memory one. Study findings and constraints: Estimated clonotype richness was generally higher in naive than memory subsets. Though the depth was large, rarefaction showed that sorted-subset sequencing was incomplete.

Original processing methods: ImmunoSEQ gave junction-only sequences without quality scores, so filtering differed. Measured with immunoSEQ multiplex PCR; TCRdb has only the in-frame clones, and not every one. The DNA gave D and trimming, while V, J and clone size come from that table. The repertoire consists of roughly 2,300,000 clones, with 80% to 95% occurring once and the leading ten covering 0.37%. Germline assignment: CDR1 SNHLY and CDR2 FYNNEI. The CDR3 length is 15 residues. With V trimmed by 3 bases and J by 1 base, 5 bases remained unmatched. The receptor was derived from a man aged 18 to 35 in good health. Some clones in this sample may be carry-over from other donors' samples. Sequencing was performed on naive CD4+ T cells from PBMCs. As to subset: CD45RA+ positively selected. The J gene is TRBJ2-5, the V gene TRBV2, with 7 bases fitting TRBD2. CDR3 in amino acids: CASSDAGVPQETQYF. CDR3 sequence (DNA): TGTGCCAGCAGTGACGCGGGAGTGCCCCAAGAGACCCAGTACTTC.